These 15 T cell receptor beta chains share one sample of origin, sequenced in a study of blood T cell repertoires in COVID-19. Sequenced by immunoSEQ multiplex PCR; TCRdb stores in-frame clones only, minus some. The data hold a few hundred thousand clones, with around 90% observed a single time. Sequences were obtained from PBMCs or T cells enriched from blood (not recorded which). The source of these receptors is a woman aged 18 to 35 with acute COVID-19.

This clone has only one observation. CDR3 sequence: CASKKQGTLGELFF. In nucleotides, the CDR3 is TGTGCCAGCAAGAAACAGGGTACACTCGGGGAGCTGTTTTTT. J is TRBJ2-2 and V is TRBV9, with D tentatively TRBD1 (6 bases). Deletions cut 6 bases from V and 7 bases from J, with 16 bases between. The CDR3 length is 14 residues. CDR1 and CDR2 from the germline V gene are SGDLS and YYNGEE.

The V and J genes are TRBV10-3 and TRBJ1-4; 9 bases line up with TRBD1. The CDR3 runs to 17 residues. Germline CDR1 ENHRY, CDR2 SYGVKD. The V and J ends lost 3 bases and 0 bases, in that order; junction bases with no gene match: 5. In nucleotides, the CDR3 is TGTGCCATCAGTGATGGACAGGGGCCTGCAACTAATGAAAAACTGTTTTTT. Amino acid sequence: CAISDGQGPATNEKLFF.

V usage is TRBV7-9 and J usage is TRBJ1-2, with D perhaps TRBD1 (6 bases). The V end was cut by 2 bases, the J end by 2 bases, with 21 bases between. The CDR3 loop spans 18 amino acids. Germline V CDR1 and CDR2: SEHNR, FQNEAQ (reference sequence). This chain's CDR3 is CASSLQGIRGAANYGYTF. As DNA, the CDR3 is TGTGCCAGCAGCTTACAGGGGATTCGAGGAGCCGCCAACTATGGCTACACCTTC.

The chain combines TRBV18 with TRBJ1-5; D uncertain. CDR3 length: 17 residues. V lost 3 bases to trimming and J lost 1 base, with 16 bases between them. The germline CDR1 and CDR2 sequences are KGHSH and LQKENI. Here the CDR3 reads CASSPGEGWGSNQPQHF. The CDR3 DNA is TGTGCCAGCTCACCGGGCGAGGGATGGGGAAGCAATCAGCCCCAGCATTTT.

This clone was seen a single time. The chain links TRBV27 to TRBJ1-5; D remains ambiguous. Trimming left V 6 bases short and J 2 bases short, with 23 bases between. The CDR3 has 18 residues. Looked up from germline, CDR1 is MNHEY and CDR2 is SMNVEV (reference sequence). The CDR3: CASSRRGSTLGGNQPQHF. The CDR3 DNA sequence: TGTGCCAGCAGCCGACGGGGATCGACCCTCGGAGGCAATCAGCCCCAGCATTTT.

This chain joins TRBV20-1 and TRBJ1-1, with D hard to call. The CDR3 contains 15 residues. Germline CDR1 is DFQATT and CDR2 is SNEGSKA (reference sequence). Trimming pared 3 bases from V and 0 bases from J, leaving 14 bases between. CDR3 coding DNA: TGCAGTGCTAGTAATTGGCCACAAATGAACACTGAAGCTTTCTTT. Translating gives CSASNWPQMNTEAFF.

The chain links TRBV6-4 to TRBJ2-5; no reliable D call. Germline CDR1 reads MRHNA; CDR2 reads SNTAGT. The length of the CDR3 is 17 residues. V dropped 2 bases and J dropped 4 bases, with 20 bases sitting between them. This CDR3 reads CASSDAASSAARETQYF. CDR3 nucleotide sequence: TGTGCCAGCAGTGACGCGGCCTCCTCGGCCGCTCGAGAGACCCAGTACTTC.

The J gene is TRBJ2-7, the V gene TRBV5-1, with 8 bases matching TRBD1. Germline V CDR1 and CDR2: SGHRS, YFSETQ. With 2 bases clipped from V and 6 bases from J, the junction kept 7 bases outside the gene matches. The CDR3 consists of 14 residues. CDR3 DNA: TGCGCCAGCAGCTTTTTCAAGACAGGGGCCGAGCAGTACTTC. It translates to CASSFFKTGAEQYF.

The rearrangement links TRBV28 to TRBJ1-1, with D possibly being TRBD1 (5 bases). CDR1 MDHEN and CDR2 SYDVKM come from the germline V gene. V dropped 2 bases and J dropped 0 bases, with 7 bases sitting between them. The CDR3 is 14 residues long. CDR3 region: CASSLTGMNTEAFF. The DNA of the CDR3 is TGTGCCAGCAGTTTAACAGGAATGAACACTGAAGCTTTCTTT. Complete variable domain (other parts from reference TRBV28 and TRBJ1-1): DVKVTQSSRYLVKRTGEKVFLECVQDMDHENMFWYRQDPGLGLRLIYFSYDVKMKEKGDIPEGYSVSREKKERFSLILESASTNQTSMYLCASSLTGMNTEAFFGQGTRLTVV.

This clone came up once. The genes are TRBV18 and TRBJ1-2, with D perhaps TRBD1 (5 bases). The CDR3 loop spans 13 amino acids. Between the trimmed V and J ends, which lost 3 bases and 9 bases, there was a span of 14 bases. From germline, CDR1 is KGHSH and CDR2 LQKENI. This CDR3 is CASSPGRGGSYTF. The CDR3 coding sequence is TGTGCCAGCTCACCGGGGAGGGGTGGAAGCTACACCTTC.

Written as DNA, the CDR3 is TGTGCTAGTGGTTCTCCCCCCCTAGGCTACACCTTC. Protein sequence: CASGSPPLGYTF. This sequence joins TRBV12-5 and TRBJ1-2, with D unclear. Between the trimmed V and J ends, which lost 4 bases and 8 bases, there was a span of 11 bases. CDR1 and CDR2 from the germline V gene are LGHNT and FRNRAP. The CDR3 is 12 amino acids.

This CDR3 reads CASSRRWWEGHEQFF. The CDR3 DNA reads TGTGCCAGCAGCCGAAGATGGTGGGAGGGCCATGAGCAGTTCTTC. This sequence joins TRBV14 and TRBJ2-1; 7 nucleotides align to TRBD2. V dropped 4 bases and J dropped 8; count of bases not matched to a gene: 11. Germline CDR1 is SGHDN and CDR2 is FVKESK. The CDR3 covers 15 residues.

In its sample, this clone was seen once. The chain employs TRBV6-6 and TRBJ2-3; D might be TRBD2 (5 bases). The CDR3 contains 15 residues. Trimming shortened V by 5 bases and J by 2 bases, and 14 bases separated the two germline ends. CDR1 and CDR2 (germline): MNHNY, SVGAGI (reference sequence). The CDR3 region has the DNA TGTGCCAGCAGTCACGAGGGTCCCTCCACAGATACGCAGTATTTT. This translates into CASSHEGPSTDTQYF.

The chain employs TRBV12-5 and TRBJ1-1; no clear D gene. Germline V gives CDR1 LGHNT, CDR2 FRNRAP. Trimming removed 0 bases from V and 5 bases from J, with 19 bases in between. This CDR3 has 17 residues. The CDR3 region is CASGLVLADEIGTEAFF. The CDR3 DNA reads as TGTGCTAGTGGTTTGGTACTGGCAGACGAGATCGGGACTGAAGCTTTCTTT.

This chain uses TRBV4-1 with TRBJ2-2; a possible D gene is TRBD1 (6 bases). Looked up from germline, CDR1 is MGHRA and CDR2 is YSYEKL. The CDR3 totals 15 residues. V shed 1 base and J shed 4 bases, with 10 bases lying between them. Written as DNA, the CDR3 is TGCGCCAGCAGCCAAGCGGACAGTTCCACCGGGGAGCTGTTTTTT. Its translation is CASSQADSSTGELFF.